Many counts were recorded for the clone carrying this T cell receptor beta chain. The authors prepared the TCRbeta library with unique molecular identifiers. TCRdb independently ran MiXCR on the PCR reads; one entry per CDR3 protein. The sample records approximately 240,000 distinct CDR3 sequences, around 8.9% being singletons. The data were taken from a study of T-cell reconstitution after alpha-beta-depleted transplantation in children. The CDR3 contains 14 residues. Germline V gene data show CDR1 as SGHRS and CDR2 as YFSETQ. V shed 4 bases and J shed 5 bases, with 15 bases lying between them. The material was PBMCs from the stem cell graft donor, obtained from the stem cell graft. The chain carries TRBV5-1 and TRBJ1-2; D might be TRBD1 (5 bases). The origin of this receptor is a human donor who donated a stem cell graft to a child with SCID. CDR3 loop: CASSPTEGRYGYTF. Written as DNA, the CDR3 is TGCGCCAGCAGCCCAACCGAGGGACGGTATGGCTACACCTTC. Full variable domain (remainder filled in from reference TRBV5-1 and TRBJ1-2): KAGVTQTPRYLIKTRGQQVTLSCSPISGHRSVSWYQQTPGQGLQFLFEYFSETQRNKGNFPGRFSGRQFSNSRSEMNVSTLELGDSALYLCASSPTEGRYGYTFGSGTRLTVV.